These 5 T cell receptor beta chains were sequenced from one sample in a study of response to subunit inactivated influenza vaccine. TCRdb recomputed calls from the RT-PCR reads with MiXCR, one row per CDR3 protein. The sample has about 700,000 distinct CDR3 sequences, 14% seen once; the top ten hold 5.5% to 8%. This material consisted of PBMCs from blood, taken 14 to 15 days before vaccination. These receptors originate from a middle-aged man who received an inactivated influenza vaccine.

This clonotype has more than one count but fewer than ten. This sequence joins TRBV27 and TRBJ1-2; 9 bases map to TRBD1. V trimming: 1 base; J trimming: 6 bases; junction bases outside the gene matches: 3. Germline CDR1 is MNHEY and CDR2 is SMNVEV (reference sequence). The CDR3 sequence is 14 residues long. The CDR3 DNA sequence: TGTGCCAGCAGTTTATTTGGGACAGGGAATGGCTACACCTTC. Translated: CASSLFGTGNGYTF.

The V and J genes are TRBV29-1 and TRBJ1-2, with a possible D match to TRBD1 (5 bases). The V gene's germline CDR1 is SQVTM and CDR2 ANQGSEA. This CDR3 has 12 residues. V was pared by 7 bases and J by 7 bases, with 16 bases between. In DNA, the CDR3 is TGCAGCGACCATGGCAGGGTCGGTGGCTACACCTTC. This translates into CSDHGRVGGYTF. The full variable domain, its missing parts supplied by reference TRBV29-1 and TRBJ1-2, is SAVISQKPSRDICQRGTSLTIQCQVDSQVTMMFWYRQQPGQSLTLIATANQGSEATYESGFVIDKFPISRPNLTFSTLTVSNMSPEDSSIYLCSDHGRVGGYTFGSGTRLTVV.

This chain joins TRBV5-1 and TRBJ2-6, with no clear D. V was trimmed by 1 base and J by 0 bases, leaving 8 bases between them. Germline CDR1 is SGHRS and CDR2 is YFSETQ. The CDR3 runs 16 residues. The chain's CDR3 is CASSLIQTSGANVLTF. DNA for the CDR3: TGCGCCAGCAGCTTGATCCAGACCTCTGGGGCCAACGTCCTGACTTTC.

In this sample, this clonotype turned up many times. The chain carries TRBV27 and TRBJ1-3; TRBD1 matches 7 bases. V was clipped by 5 bases and J by 0 bases; unmatched bases: 7. Germline lookup yields CDR1 MNHEY and CDR2 SMNVEV (reference sequence). The CDR3 is 16 amino acids. This CDR3 reads CASSTGQAFSGNTIYF. CDR3 sequence (DNA): TGTGCCAGCAGTACCGGACAGGCTTTCTCTGGAAACACCATATATTTT.

The chain is built from TRBV25-1 and TRBJ2-7; no clear D gene. The CDR3 runs to 15 residues. Germline V gene lookup returns CDR1 MGHDK and CDR2 SYGVNS. The V end was cut by 2 bases, the J end by 3 bases, with 14 bases between. CDR3 nucleotides: TGTGCCAGCAGTGAAACTTCTATACTGGACTACGAGCAGTACTTC. Protein: CASSETSILDYEQYF.